The 30 T cell receptor beta chains below all came from one sample that was sequenced in a study of blood T cell repertoires in COVID-19. Libraries were prepared by immunoSEQ multiplex PCR; TCRdb keeps only in-frame clonotypes and omits some of them. The repertoire has approximately 94,000 clones, around 88% of them found once; the top ten carry around 8.1%. The sequenced sample consisted of peripheral blood. The receptors here all came from a woman aged 70 to 79 with acute or convalescent COVID-19.

The chain is built from TRBV27 and TRBJ2-6; 7 nucleotides align to TRBD2. Looked up from germline, CDR1 is MNHEY and CDR2 is SMNVEV (reference sequence). CDR3 size: 17 residues. J gave up 1 base and V 5 bases, and 8 bases lay outside the gene matches. CDR3 nucleotide sequence: TGTGCCAGCAGTCAGATAGCGGGCCGTTCTGGGGCCAACGTCCTGACTTTC. It encodes CASSQIAGRSGANVLTF.

In its sample, this clone was seen a few times. The J gene is TRBJ1-2, the V gene TRBV5-1; 8 bases align to TRBD1. Trimming took 5 bases from V and 5 from J; bases not matched to a gene: 14. The germline V gene encodes CDR1 SGHRS and CDR2 YFSETQ. The CDR3 loop spans 16 amino acids. CDR3 nucleotide sequence: TGCGCCAGCAGTTCGGGACAGGCCCAGGGAACGTATGGCTACACCTTC. It yields the protein CASSSGQAQGTYGYTF.

The J gene is TRBJ2-5, the V gene TRBV7-3; the D gene is possibly TRBD2 (7 bases). Germline-derived CDR1 and CDR2 are SGHTA and FQGTGA. The CDR3 sequence is 15 residues long. Trimming stripped 5 bases from V and 3 bases from J, with 16 bases between. The CDR3 loop reads CASSPGGRGKETQYF. The CDR3 nucleotides are TGTGCCAGCAGCCCCGGGGGGCGGGGTAAAGAGACCCAGTACTTC. The entire variable domain, with the rest obtained from reference TRBV7-3 and TRBJ2-5, is as follows: GAGVSQTPSNKVTEKGKYVELRCDPISGHTALYWYRQSLGQGPEFLIYFQGTGAADDSGLPNDRFFAVRPEGSVSTLKIQRTERGDSAVYLCASSPGGRGKETQYFGPGTRLLVL.

Remarks on this clone: At one end, the junction sequence differs from germline, possibly due to a read error. The V call is TRBV19, the J call TRBJ2-3, with D hard to call. The CDR3 has 12 residues. Germline CDR1 is LNHDA and CDR2 is SQIVND (reference sequence). The CDR3 sequence is CASSRLSETQYF. CDR3 coding DNA: TGTGCCAGTAGCCGCTTATCAGAAACGCAGTATTTT. Full variable domain (missing parts from reference TRBV19 and TRBJ2-3): DGGITQSPKYLFRKEGQNVTLSCEQNLNHDAMYWYRQDPGQGLRLIYYSQIVNDFQKGDIAEGYSVSREKKESFPLTVTSAQKNPTAFYLCASSRLSETQYFGPGTRLTVL.

The chain couples TRBV5-1 to TRBJ2-5; 7 bases agree with TRBD1. The CDR3 extends over 14 amino acids. Germline V gene sequence: CDR1 SGHRS, CDR2 YFSETQ. V lost 3 bases, J lost 5 bases, and 7 bases stayed unmatched. Written as DNA, the CDR3 is TGCGCCAGCAGCTGGGGAACAGGGGATGAGACCCAGTACTTC. Translation gives CASSWGTGDETQYF.

V gene TRBV18 combines with J gene TRBJ2-5; 9 bases are shared with TRBD2. CDR3 length: 12 residues. CDR1 and CDR2 (germline): KGHSH, LQKENI. The ends lost 10 bases at V and 1 base at J; junction bases unmatched: 1. The DNA of the CDR3 is TGTGCCACGGGACTAGCCCAAGAGACCCAGTACTTC. Encoded protein: CATGLAQETQYF.

The rearrangement links TRBV11-2 to TRBJ2-1; 15 bases are shared with TRBD2. J gave up 15 bases and V 4 bases, and 13 bases lay outside the gene matches. The germline V gene encodes CDR1 SGHAT and CDR2 FQNNGV. The CDR3 runs to 16 residues. CDR3 bases: TGTGCCAGCAGCTCGCCGGTTTTCGGACTAGCGGGGGGGTGGTTCTTC. Protein: CASSSPVFGLAGGWFF.

In its sample, this clone was seen once. The DNA is omitted, as the CDR3 cannot be located on it reliably, and the CDR3 follows TCRdb's listing. The chain joins TRBV6-1 to TRBJ2-7; TRBD2 reflects the table's D call only, with no check against the DNA. The CDR3 totals 19 residues, both ends included. Germline V gives CDR1 MNHNS, CDR2 SASEGT. CDR3 amino acids: CASSESIGGGFGAGYEQYF.

The rearrangement uses TRBV5-6 and TRBJ1-6; D remains unclear. The CDR3 consists of 14 residues. V was trimmed by 3 bases and J by 7 bases, leaving 11 bases between them. Germline CDR1 is SGHDT and CDR2 is YYEEEE. As DNA, the CDR3 is TGTGCCAGCAGCTCTTCAAAACTAAATTCACCCCTCCACTTT. Translated: CASSSSKLNSPLHF.

The chain carries TRBV7-6 and TRBJ1-2; D is undetermined. CDR1 is SGHVS, CDR2 FNYEAQ, per germline. V dropped 8 bases and J dropped 5 bases, with 9 bases sitting between them. This CDR3 contains 11 residues. The CDR3 bases are TGTGCCAGCCGCGACTCTTATGGCTACACCTTC. It yields the protein CASRDSYGYTF.

The chain joins TRBV27 to TRBJ2-2; D unclear. Germline CDR1 reads MNHEY; CDR2 reads SMNVEV (reference sequence). V shed 0 bases and J shed 6 bases, with 11 bases lying between them. The CDR3 has 15 amino acids. This chain's CDR3 is CASSLSTTPSGELFF. The CDR3 DNA reads TGTGCCAGCAGTTTATCTACTACCCCGTCCGGGGAGCTGTTTTTT.

This clone was observed a handful of times. The CDR3 DNA reads as TGTGCCAGCAGTGCCAGTATGAACACTGAAGCTTTCTTT. Protein sequence: CASSASMNTEAFF. The rearrangement links TRBV2 to TRBJ1-1; D uncertain. This CDR3 has 13 amino acids. The germline V gene encodes CDR1 SNHLY and CDR2 FYNNEI. The V and J ends lost 4 bases and 0 bases respectively, with 6 bases between them.

This clone appeared once. The chain joins TRBV10-1 to TRBJ1-1; D remains unclear. The V and J ends lost 5 bases and 6 bases respectively, with 16 bases between them. This CDR3 is 14 amino acids long. Germline CDR1 and CDR2: WNHNN and SYGVQD (reference sequence). CDR3 nucleotides: TGCGCCAGCAGTCCTCCGGGGAGGTTCGCTGAAGCTTTCTTT. Protein product: CASSPPGRFAEAFF.

The chain recombines TRBV7-3 with TRBJ2-7, with 9 bases that match TRBD1. Germline trimming cut 2 bases from V and 0 bases from J; bases unmatched to any gene: 2. Germline V gives CDR1 SGHTA, CDR2 FQGTGA. The CDR3 consists of 15 residues. The CDR3 sequence: CASSLGQGSSYEQYF. In DNA, the CDR3 is TGTGCCAGCAGCTTAGGACAGGGGAGCTCCTACGAGCAGTACTTC.

The CDR3 region has the DNA TGTGCCAGCTCACCCCCTGCGGGAACTGGAAACACCATATATTTT. It is translated as CASSPPAGTGNTIYF. The rearrangement joins TRBV18 to TRBJ1-3, with D unclear. CDR1 KGHSH and CDR2 LQKENI come from the germline V gene. CDR3 length: 15 amino acids. V was pared by 3 bases and J by 2 bases, with 11 bases between.

This rearrangement joins TRBV14 to TRBJ2-7; the D gene is possibly TRBD2 (6 bases). Germline CDR1 SGHDN, CDR2 FVKESK. The CDR3 runs 17 residues. V lost 1 base and J lost 3, with 19 bases in between. CDR3 nucleotides: TGTGCCAGCAGCCAAGGGGCATTTCCCGGGAGCTTCTACGAGCAGTACTTC. It encodes CASSQGAFPGSFYEQYF. The full variable domain, with the rest looked up from reference TRBV14 and TRBJ2-7, is EAGVTQFPSHSVIEKGQTVTLRCDPISGHDNLYWYRRVMGKEIKFLLHFVKESKQDESGMPNNRFLAERTGGTYSTLKVQPAELEDSGVYFCASSQGAFPGSFYEQYFGPGTRLTVT.

The rearrangement joins TRBV15 to TRBJ2-5; 10 bases line up with TRBD1. V was pared by 1 base and J by 1 base, with 0 bases of the junction left unmatched. Germline CDR1 reads LNHNV; CDR2 reads YYDKDF (reference sequence). This CDR3 is built from 15 residues. CDR3 sequence reads: CATSRGQGAQETQYF. CDR3 coding DNA: TGTGCCACCAGCAGAGGACAGGGGGCCCAAGAGACCCAGTACTTC.

The chain employs TRBV18 and TRBJ1-2; D is uncertain. The CDR3 totals 15 residues. Germline CDR1 reads KGHSH; CDR2 reads LQKENI. Trimming removed 3 bases at V and 4 bases at J, with 15 bases between. CDR3 DNA sequence: TGTGCCAGCTCACCCTCAACCGGGGAGGGCTATGGCTACACCTTC. As protein: CASSPSTGEGYGYTF.

This clone was detected once. V usage is TRBV10-3 and J usage is TRBJ1-1, with TRBD1 as a possible D gene (5 bases). V was pared by 2 bases and J by 10 bases, with 11 bases between. This CDR3 region has 12 residues. Germline CDR1 and CDR2: ENHRY and SYGVKD. CDR3 sequence reads: CAISEGAGGAFF. The CDR3 coding sequence is TGTGCCATCAGTGAGGGGGCCGGGGGAGCTTTCTTT.

The chain carries TRBV3-1 (or the pseudogene TRBV3-2) and TRBJ2-5; no clear D gene. CDR3 length: 12 amino acids. CDR1 LGHDT and CDR2 YNNKEL come from the germline V gene (reference sequence). V lost 2 bases and J 5 bases, leaving 6 bases between the germline ends. The CDR3 is CASSQFRETQYF. The CDR3 region has the DNA TGTGCCAGCAGCCAATTCCGGGAGACCCAGTACTTC.

The genes are TRBV11-2 and TRBJ2-7; tentative D call: TRBD1 (5 bases). The V and J ends lost 4 bases and 3 bases respectively, with 10 bases between them. The CDR3 contains 13 residues. CDR1 is SGHAT and CDR2 is FQNNGV in the germline V gene. For the CDR3, the DNA is TGTGCCAGCAGCTCCACAGGATTCTACGAGCAGTACTTC. Translating gives CASSSTGFYEQYF.

The chain recombines TRBV2 with TRBJ2-3; no clear D. V lost 3 bases, J lost 2 bases, and 6 bases lay in between. Germline lookup yields CDR1 SNHLY and CDR2 FYNNEI. The CDR3 extends over 13 amino acids. The CDR3 coding sequence is TGTGCCAGCAGTGAGCTAGACACAGATACGCAGTATTTT. The encoded protein is CASSELDTDTQYF.

This clone has a handful of counts. The chain has TRBV10-2 and TRBJ1-2; no clear D. The CDR3 totals 13 residues. Deletions cut 3 bases from V and 5 bases from J, with 10 bases between. Germline values: CDR1 WSHSY, CDR2 SAAADI. This CDR3 reads CASSDSVSYGYTF. The CDR3 bases are TGCGCCAGCAGTGACTCGGTCTCATATGGCTACACCTTC.

The chain links TRBV11-2 to TRBJ2-2, with 8 bases identical to TRBD2. Germline V lookup: CDR1 SGHAT, CDR2 FQNNGV. V was pared by 10 bases and J by 2 bases, with 12 bases of the junction left unmatched. This CDR3 has 16 amino acids. CDR3 protein: CATPSSGGPNTGELFF. Written as DNA, the CDR3 is TGTGCCACCCCCTCCTCGGGAGGGCCAAACACCGGGGAGCTGTTTTTT.

The chain combines TRBV18 with TRBJ2-7; 8 nucleotides align to TRBD2. CDR1 is KGHSH, CDR2 LQKENI, per germline. V shed 3 bases, J shed 0 bases, and the junction held 4 bases outside the gene matches. This CDR3 is built from 15 residues. CDR3 DNA: TGTGCCAGCTCACCGACTAGCGTAAGCTCCTACGAGCAGTACTTC. Translating gives CASSPTSVSSYEQYF.

The rearrangement links TRBV18 to TRBJ1-4; D is uncertain. Germline V CDR1 and CDR2: KGHSH, LQKENI. The CDR3 length is 14 residues. Trimming removed 3 bases at V and 2 bases at J, with 7 bases between. In nucleotides, the CDR3 is TGTGCCAGCTCACCTTTGGGCACTAATGAAAAACTGTTTTTT. Its translation: CASSPLGTNEKLFF.

J is TRBJ2-2 and V is TRBV5-6, with D unresolved. Deletions cut 1 base from V and 2 bases from J, with 6 bases between. Germline V gene sequence: CDR1 SGHDT, CDR2 YYEEEE. The CDR3 covers 14 residues. The CDR3 region is CASSLRSNTGELFF. The CDR3 region has the DNA TGTGCCAGCAGCTTGCGGAGCAACACCGGGGAGCTGTTTTTT.

Written as DNA, the CDR3 is TGTGCCAGCAGTTTTTGGGCAGGGTTCTCTGGCTACACCTTC. This sequence encodes CASSFWAGFSGYTF. This chain links TRBV28 with TRBJ1-2; weak D call: TRBD1 (5 bases). V was clipped by 3 bases and J by 7 bases, with 15 bases between them. The CDR3 loop spans 14 amino acids. Germline CDR1 and CDR2: MDHEN and SYDVKM.

This clone has more than one count but fewer than ten. The J gene is TRBJ2-1, the V gene TRBV10-3; 14 nucleotides align to TRBD2. CDR3 length equals 16 residues. Germline V gives CDR1 ENHRY, CDR2 SYGVKD. V was pared by 6 bases and J by 6 bases, with 7 bases of the junction left unmatched. The DNA for the CDR3 is TGTGCCATCAGGGGGACTAGCGGGGGTTGGTCCAATGAGCAGTTCTTC. This sequence encodes CAIRGTSGGWSNEQFF.

The chain links TRBV4-1 to TRBJ2-1; 14 bases align to TRBD2. The CDR3 has 18 residues. V shed 1 base and J 9 bases; nucleotides not matched to a gene: 11. In germline, CDR1 is MGHRA, CDR2 YSYEKL. The CDR3 spells CASSQAETGTSGSVEQFF. The CDR3 DNA is TGCGCCAGCAGCCAAGCAGAGACCGGGACTAGCGGGAGTGTTGAGCAGTTCTTC.